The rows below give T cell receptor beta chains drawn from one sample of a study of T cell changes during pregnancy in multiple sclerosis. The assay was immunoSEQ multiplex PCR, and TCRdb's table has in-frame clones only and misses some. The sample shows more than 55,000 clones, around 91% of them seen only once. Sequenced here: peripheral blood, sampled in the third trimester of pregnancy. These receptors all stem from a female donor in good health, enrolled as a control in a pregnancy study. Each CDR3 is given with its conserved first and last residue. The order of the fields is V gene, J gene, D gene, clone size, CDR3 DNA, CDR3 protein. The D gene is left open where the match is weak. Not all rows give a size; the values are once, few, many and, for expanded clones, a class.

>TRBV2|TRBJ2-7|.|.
TGTGCCAGCAGGTCCCCGGGCTACGAGCAGTACTTC
CASRSPGYEQYF
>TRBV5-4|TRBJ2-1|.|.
TGTGCCAGCAGCTTGGGGGGGCAGAATGAGCAGTTCTTC
CASSLGGQNEQFF
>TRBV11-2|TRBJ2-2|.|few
TGTGCCAGCAGCCATTCCGGGGAGCTGTTTTTT
CASSHSGELFF
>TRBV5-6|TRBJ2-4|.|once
TGTGCCAGCAGCGTAGCGACACTTATAGCCAAAAACATTCAGTACTTC
CASSVATLIAKNIQYF
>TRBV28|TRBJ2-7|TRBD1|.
TGTGCCAGCAGGGGGGACAGGTCGGTATCCTACGAGCAGTACTTC
CASRGDRSVSYEQYF
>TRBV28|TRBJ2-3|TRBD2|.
TGTGCCAGCACAACCAAGTTTTTCGTATCGGGAGGGAGAGCTAGCACAGATACGCAGTATTTT
CASTTKFFVSGGRASTDTQYF
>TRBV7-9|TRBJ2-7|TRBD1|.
TGTGCCAGCAGCTTACCTACCGGGACAGGTGGGTCCTACGAGCAGTACTTC
CASSLPTGTGGSYEQYF
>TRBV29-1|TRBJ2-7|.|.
TGCAGCGTTCTGGAGGGGACGACCACCTACGAGCAGTACTTC
CSVLEGTTTYEQYF
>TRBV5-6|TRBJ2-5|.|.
TGTGCCAGCAGCGGAACCGGACTGCTACAAGAGACCCAGTACTTC
CASSGTGLLQETQYF
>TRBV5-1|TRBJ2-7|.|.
TGCGCCAGCAGCTTGGGTATGGGGGCGCGGCGGATGTACGAGGAGCAGTACTTC
CASSLGMGARRMYEEQYF
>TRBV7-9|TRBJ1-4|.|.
TGTGCCACCATGGGAAGGGAGAATGAAAAACTGTTTTTT
CATMGRENEKLFF
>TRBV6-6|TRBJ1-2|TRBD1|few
TGTGCCAGCAGTGCGACCCCCCCGGGACAGGGGACTGGCTACACCTTC
CASSATPPGQGTGYTF
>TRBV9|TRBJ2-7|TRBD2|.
TGTGCCAGCAGCGAGACTAGCGGAACCTACGAGCAGTACTTC
CASSETSGTYEQYF
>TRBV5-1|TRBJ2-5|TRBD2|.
TGCGCCAGCAGCTTGGCTAGCGGACAAGAGACCCAGTACTTC
CASSLASGQETQYF
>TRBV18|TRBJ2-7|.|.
TGTGCCAGCTCAAGATCCTCCCGAGACGAGCAGTACTTC
CASSRSSRDEQYF
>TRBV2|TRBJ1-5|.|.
TGTGCCAGCAGTGAAAGAAGGGGGGGAACCCTACATCAGCCCCAGCATTTT
CASSERRGGTLHQPQHF
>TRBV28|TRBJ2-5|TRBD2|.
TGTGCCAGCAGTTTACGCGGGGGGAGTGGGACCCAGTACTTC
CASSLRGGSGTQYF
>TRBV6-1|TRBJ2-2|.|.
TGTGCCAGCAATCAGGGTGAGACCGGGGAGCTGTTTTTT
CASNQGETGELFF
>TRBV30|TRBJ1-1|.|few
TGTGCCTGGAGTGTGGGTGGAGGCACTGAAGCTTTCTTT
CAWSVGGGTEAFF
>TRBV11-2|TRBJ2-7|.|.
TGTGCCAGCAGCATCCCCTCCGGCGGGACCAACTCCTACGAGCAGTACTTC
CASSIPSGGTNSYEQYF
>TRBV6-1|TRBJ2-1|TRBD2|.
TGTGCCAGCAGTGCCCCGGGGAGGGATGAGCAGTTCTTC
CASSAPGRDEQFF
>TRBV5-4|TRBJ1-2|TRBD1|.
TGTGCCAGCAGCCTAAACCAGGGGGCGGGAGGCTACACCTTC
CASSLNQGAGGYTF
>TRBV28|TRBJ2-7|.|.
TGTGCCAGCAGTTCCTTGCGGTACGAGCAGTACTTC
CASSSLRYEQYF
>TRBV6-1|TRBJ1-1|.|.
TGTGCCAGCATTCAGCTCCGGAGAGTGGCAGCTTTCTTT
CASIQLRRVAAFF
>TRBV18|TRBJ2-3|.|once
TGTGCCAGCTCAGATCTCACTACCACAGATACGCAGTATTTT
CASSDLTTTDTQYF
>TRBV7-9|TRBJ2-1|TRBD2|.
TGTGCCAGCAGCTCGACTAGCGGGACTTACAATGAGCAGTTCTTC
CASSSTSGTYNEQFF
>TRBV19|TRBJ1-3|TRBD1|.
TGTGCCAGTACTACACCACAGGGGGCTGGAAACACCATATATTTT
CASTTPQGAGNTIYF
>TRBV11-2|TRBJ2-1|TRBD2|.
TGTGCCAGCAGCTTGGGCGGGAGCTCCTACAATGAGCAGTTCTTC
CASSLGGSSYNEQFF
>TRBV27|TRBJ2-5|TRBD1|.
TGTGCCAGCACCGTTTTTTCAACTAGGGACAGACAAGAGACCCAGTACTTC
CASTVFSTRDRQETQYF
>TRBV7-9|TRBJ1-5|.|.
TGTGCCAGCAGCTTAGGACAGGATAGCAATCAGCCCCAGCATTTT
CASSLGQDSNQPQHF
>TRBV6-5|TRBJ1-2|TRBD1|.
TGTGCCAGCAGTTACTCGTCGACAGGGGGCCGGTATGGCTACACCTTC
CASSYSSTGGRYGYTF
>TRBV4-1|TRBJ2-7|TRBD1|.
TGCGCCAGCAGCCGATCGGGACAGGGCTCCTACGAGCAGTACTTC
CASSRSGQGSYEQYF
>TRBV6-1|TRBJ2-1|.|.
TGTGCCAGCGGGGGGTTGGAACCGGGTGAGCAGTTCTTC
CASGGLEPGEQFF
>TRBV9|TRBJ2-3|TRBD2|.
TGTGCCAGCAGCGGAGAGCGGGGGGCCTACACAGATACGCAGTATTTT
CASSGERGAYTDTQYF
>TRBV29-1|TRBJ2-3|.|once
TGCAGCCAAGGGGATATAACAGATACGCAGTATTTT
CSQGDITDTQYF
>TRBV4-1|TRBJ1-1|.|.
TGCGCCAGCAGCCTAGCGGGACATCTGAACACTGAAGCTTTCTTT
CASSLAGHLNTEAFF
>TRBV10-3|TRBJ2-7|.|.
TGTGCCATCAGGATGGACCCATCTAGCAAGTACGAGCAGTACTTC
CAIRMDPSSKYEQYF
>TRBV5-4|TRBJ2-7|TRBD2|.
TGTGCCAGCAGCTTGGCGGCTAGCGGGAGTTACGAGCAGTACTTC
CASSLAASGSYEQYF